The sample holds many counts of the clone carrying this T cell receptor (beta chain). RNA transcripts served as template for amplifying TCR beta CDR3 sequences. Amplification began with first-round RT-PCR using HTBI primers, then second-round multiplex PCR was performed. TCRdb redid the calling of the multiplex PCR reads with MiXCR, one entry per CDR3 protein. This sample has about 740,000 distinct CDR3 sequences; around 40% occur once, and the top ten carry about 40%. The CDR3 has 15 amino acids. The germline V gene has CDR1 SGHDN and CDR2 FVKESK. V lost 0 bases, J lost 2 bases, and 10 bases lay in between. The sample originates from a study of Graves' ophthalmopathy and Graves' hyperthyroidism.

This chain uses TRBV14 with TRBJ2-5; D remains ambiguous. Sample: peripheral blood. This sequence originates from an adult man with Graves' ophthalmopathy. As DNA, the CDR3 is TGTGCCAGCAGCCAAGATCTTGGCAGACAAGAGACCCAGTACTTC. Its translation is CASSQDLGRQETQYF. Using reference TRBV14 and TRBJ2-5 for the parts outside the CDR3, the full variable domain is EAGVTQFPSHSVIEKGQTVTLRCDPISGHDNLYWYRRVMGKEIKFLLHFVKESKQDESGMPNNRFLAERTGGTYSTLKVQPAELEDSGVYFCASSQDLGRQETQYFGPGTRLLVL.